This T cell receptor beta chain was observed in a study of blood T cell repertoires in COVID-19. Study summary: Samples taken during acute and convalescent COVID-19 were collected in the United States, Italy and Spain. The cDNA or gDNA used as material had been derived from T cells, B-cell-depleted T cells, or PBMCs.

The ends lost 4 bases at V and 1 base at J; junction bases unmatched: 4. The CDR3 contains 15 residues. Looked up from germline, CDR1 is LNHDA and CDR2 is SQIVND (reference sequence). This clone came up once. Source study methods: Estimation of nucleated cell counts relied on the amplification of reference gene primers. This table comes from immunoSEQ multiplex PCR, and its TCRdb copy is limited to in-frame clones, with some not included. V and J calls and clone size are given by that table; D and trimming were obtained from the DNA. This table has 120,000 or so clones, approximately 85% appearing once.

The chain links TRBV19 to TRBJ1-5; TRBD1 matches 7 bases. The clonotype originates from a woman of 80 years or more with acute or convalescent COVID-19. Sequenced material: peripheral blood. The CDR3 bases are TGTGCCAGTAGTAAAGGGGGCGGGAGCAATCAGCCCCAGCATTTT. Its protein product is CASSKGGGSNQPQHF.